The rows below give T cell receptor beta chains drawn from one sample of a study of siplizumab effects on memory and regulatory T cells. Libraries were prepared by immunoSEQ multiplex PCR; TCRdb keeps only in-frame clonotypes and omits some of them. The table lists approximately 100,000 clones, approximately 90% of them singletons. Sample: Tregs sorted from blood. The receptors derive from a human donor in good health. Both conserved end residues are part of each CDR3. A D gene is named only where the DNA matches it firmly. Only part of the rows carry a size: once, few, many, or a class if the clone is expanded.

NA	TRBV6-5	NA	TRBJ1-1	CASSAQGWNTEAFF	TGTGCCAGCAGTGCACAGGGCTGGAACACTGAAGCTTTCTTT
NA	TRBV6-1	NA	TRBJ2-2	CASSDFWTGELFF	TGTGCCAGCAGTGATTTTTGGACCGGGGAGCTGTTTTTT
once	TRBV28	TRBD1	TRBJ2-4	CASFPGTGELAKNIQYF	TGTGCCAGCTTCCCCGGGACAGGGGAGCTAGCCAAAAACATTCAGTACTTC
once	TRBV6-5	NA	TRBJ1-1	CASSYQNTEAFF	TGTGCCAGCAGTTACCAGAACACTGAAGCTTTCTTT
NA	TRBV6-5	TRBD1	TRBJ1-2	CASSYQATGANYGYTF	TGTGCCAGCAGTTACCAGGCGACAGGGGCCAACTATGGCTACACCTTC
NA	TRBV28	NA	TRBJ2-3	CASSFDSRTDTQYF	TGTGCCAGCAGTTTCGACAGCCGCACAGATACGCAGTATTTT
NA	TRBV29-1	TRBD1	TRBJ2-2	CSAAGTGPTGELFF	TGCAGCGCCGCCGGGACAGGACCCACCGGGGAGCTGTTTTTT
few	TRBV7-9	TRBD1	TRBJ1-2	CASSWGQGDSGYTF	TGTGCCAGCAGCTGGGGACAGGGGGACTCTGGCTACACCTTC
NA	TRBV12-5	NA	TRBJ2-3	CASGLVLRTGSLGRVDDTQYF	TGTGCTAGTGGTTTGGTACTTAGGACAGGGAGTCTAGGGAGGGTCGACGATACGCAGTATTTT
NA	TRBV6-6	TRBD1	TRBJ2-7	CASRAQGRSEQYF	TGTGCCAGCAGGGCACAGGGGCGGAGCGAGCAGTACTTC
NA	TRBV27	TRBD1	TRBJ2-3	CASSLSGQGIADTQYF	TGTGCCAGCAGTTTATCGGGACAGGGAATCGCAGATACGCAGTATTTT
NA	TRBV15	NA	TRBJ2-5	CATSGDPEGRTTQYF	TGTGCCACCAGCGGCGATCCGGAGGGGCGTACTACCCAGTACTTC
NA	TRBV9	NA	TRBJ1-3	CASSLTGRSGNTIYF	TGTGCCAGCAGCCTCACGGGCCGGTCGGGAAACACCATATATTTT
NA	TRBV5-1	TRBD2	TRBJ2-7	CASSLTSGTAYEQYF	TGCGCCAGCAGCTTGACTAGCGGGACGGCGTACGAGCAGTACTTC
NA	TRBV18	NA	TRBJ1-1	CASSPGLNTEAFF	TGTGCCAGCTCACCAGGGCTCAACACTGAAGCTTTCTTT
NA	TRBV10-3	NA	TRBJ2-7	CAIRDPGTLSYEQYF	TGTGCCATCAGAGACCCCGGGACGTTATCCTACGAGCAGTACTTC
NA	TRBV6-6	TRBD1	TRBJ2-2	CASTRDRGDPGELFF	TGTGCCAGCACCCGGGACAGGGGCGATCCCGGGGAGCTGTTTTTT
NA	TRBV4-2	NA	TRBJ2-7	CASSQDWTATYEQYF	TGTGCCAGCAGCCAAGATTGGACTGCAACCTACGAGCAGTACTTC
NA	TRBV19	NA	TRBJ2-7	CASSIRGAISYEQYF	TGTGCCAGTAGTATACGGGGAGCAATTTCCTACGAGCAGTACTTC
NA	TRBV20-1	NA	TRBJ1-2	CSAVKNGYTF	TGCAGTGCTGTAAAGAATGGCTACACCTTC
NA	TRBV5-4	TRBD1	TRBJ1-2	CASSFLTGQDGYTF	TGTGCCAGCAGCTTTTTGACAGGGCAAGATGGCTACACCTTC
NA	TRBV6-5	NA	TRBJ2-1	CASGTSGTDNEQFF	TGTGCCAGCGGCACCTCTGGGACTGACAATGAGCAGTTCTTC
NA	TRBV10-3	TRBD1	TRBJ2-5	CATAGTGNIETQYF	TGTGCCACCGCCGGGACAGGGAATATAGAGACCCAGTACTTC
NA	TRBV5-5	NA	TRBJ2-2	CASSLGQGYTGELFF	TGTGCCAGCAGCTTGGGGCAGGGGTACACCGGGGAGCTGTTTTTT
NA	TRBV5-8	NA	TRBJ2-1	CASGRWVEFF	TGTGCCAGCGGCCGGTGGGTCGAGTTCTTC
NA	TRBV5-5	TRBD2	TRBJ2-3	CASSLKGAGLSTDTQYF	TGTGCCAGCAGCTTGAAGGGAGCGGGGCTCAGCACAGATACGCAGTATTTT
NA	TRBV7-9	NA	TRBJ2-7	CASSLGGMSFNEQYF	TGTGCCAGCAGCTTAGGCGGAATGAGTTTTAACGAGCAGTACTTC
NA	TRBV27	NA	TRBJ1-1	CASSLAGPRNTEAFF	TGTGCCAGCAGTTTAGCAGGGCCCAGGAACACTGAAGCTTTCTTT
NA	TRBV5-6	NA	TRBJ2-1	CASSLLETRYNEQFF	TGTGCCAGCAGCTTGCTGGAGACAAGATACAATGAGCAGTTCTTC
NA	TRBV18	NA	TRBJ2-7	CASSVGADAYEQYF	TGTGCCAGCTCCGTAGGGGCAGATGCGTACGAGCAGTACTTC
NA	TRBV4-1	NA	TRBJ1-2	CASSQDRGYGYTF	TGCGCCAGCAGCCAAGACAGGGGCTATGGCTACACCTTC
NA	TRBV5-1	TRBD2	TRBJ2-7	CASSSGLAGARYEQYF	TGCGCCAGCAGCTCGGGACTAGCGGGAGCTCGGTACGAGCAGTACTTC
once	TRBV13	NA	TRBJ2-7	CASRVYPYEQYF	TGTGCCAGCAGGGTATACCCCTACGAGCAGTACTTC
NA	TRBV6-1	NA	TRBJ1-5	CASSATYLSNQPQHF	TGTGCCAGCAGTGCGACATACTTGAGCAATCAGCCCCAGCATTTT
NA	TRBV18	TRBD1	TRBJ1-1	CASSQGAWNTEAFF	TGTGCCAGCTCACAGGGGGCTTGGAACACTGAAGCTTTCTTT
NA	TRBV5-1	NA	TRBJ1-1	CASSLQGIGTEAFF	TGCGCCAGCAGCTTGCAGGGCATAGGCACTGAAGCTTTCTTT
NA	TRBV13	TRBD1	TRBJ2-7	CASSLASGTGRFSTYEQYF	TGTGCCAGCAGCTTAGCCTCCGGGACAGGACGATTTTCGACCTACGAGCAGTACTTC
NA	TRBV5-1	NA	TRBJ2-7	CASSFAGLAYEQYF	TGCGCCAGCAGCTTCGCGGGTCTCGCCTACGAGCAGTACTTC
NA	TRBV2	TRBD2	TRBJ2-2	CASNLAGYTGELFF	TGTGCCAGCAATTTAGCGGGATACACCGGGGAGCTGTTTTTT
NA	TRBV10-3	NA	TRBJ2-5	CAISESGYQETQYF	TGTGCCATCAGTGAGTCAGGGTACCAAGAGACCCAGTACTTC
NA	TRBV15	TRBD1	TRBJ1-1	CATSRDLAGGWGTEAFF	TGTGCCACCAGCAGAGATCTCGCAGGGGGCTGGGGCACTGAAGCTTTCTTT
few	TRBV7-2	NA	TRBJ2-5	CASSLIPYFQETQYF	TGTGCCAGCAGCTTAATTCCCTATTTCCAAGAGACCCAGTACTTC
NA	TRBV7-9	NA	TRBJ1-2	CASSGYRVIGYTF	TGTGCCAGCAGCGGATACAGGGTTATTGGCTACACCTTC
NA	TRBV6-1	NA	TRBJ1-1	CASSALMNTEAFF	TGTGCCAGCAGCGCCCTGATGAACACTGAAGCTTTCTTT
NA	TRBV7-3	NA	TRBJ1-1	CASSSDRNTEAFF	TGTGCCAGCAGCTCTGACAGAAACACTGAAGCTTTCTTT
NA	TRBV29-1	TRBD2	TRBJ2-1	CSVGVNPGTSGSFDNEQFF	TGCAGCGTTGGGGTGAACCCTGGGACTAGCGGGAGCTTTGACAATGAGCAGTTCTTC
NA	TRBV9	NA	TRBJ2-2	CASSVSGNTGELFF	TGTGCCAGCAGCGTTAGCGGAAACACCGGGGAGCTGTTTTTT
NA	TRBV18	NA	TRBJ2-5	CASSQETQYF	TGTGCCAGCTCCCAAGAGACCCAGTACTTC
NA	TRBV10-1	TRBD1	TRBJ2-1	CASSDGQGLHNEQFF	TGCGCCAGCAGTGACGGACAGGGCCTCCACAATGAGCAGTTCTTC
NA	TRBV10-3	NA	TRBJ1-5	CAISERGHDSNQPQHF	TGTGCCATCAGTGAGAGAGGACATGATAGCAATCAGCCCCAGCATTTT
NA	TRBV5-5	NA	TRBJ1-2	CASSLGLSFINYGYTF	TGTGCCAGCAGCTTGGGGCTCAGCTTCATCAACTATGGCTACACCTTC